Only a few counts were recorded for the clone carrying this T cell receptor (beta chain). The data belong to a study of response to subunit inactivated influenza vaccine. TCRdb processed the RT-PCR reads anew with MiXCR; each CDR3 protein has one entry. The repertoire holds approximately 500,000 distinct CDR3 sequences, 14% seen once, with 11% in the top ten. V was trimmed by 0 bases and J by 2 bases, leaving 8 bases between them. Germline V gives CDR1 LNHNV, CDR2 YYDKDF (reference sequence). The CDR3 runs 14 residues. The chain couples TRBV15 to TRBJ2-7; D is undetermined. The TCR comes from a man aged 50 or older who received an inactivated influenza vaccine. Sequencing used PBMCs from blood, obtained about 11 days after vaccination. The CDR3 sequence is CATSRDPKTYEQYF. CDR3 in DNA: TGTGCCACCAGCAGAGATCCCAAAACCTACGAGCAGTACTTC.